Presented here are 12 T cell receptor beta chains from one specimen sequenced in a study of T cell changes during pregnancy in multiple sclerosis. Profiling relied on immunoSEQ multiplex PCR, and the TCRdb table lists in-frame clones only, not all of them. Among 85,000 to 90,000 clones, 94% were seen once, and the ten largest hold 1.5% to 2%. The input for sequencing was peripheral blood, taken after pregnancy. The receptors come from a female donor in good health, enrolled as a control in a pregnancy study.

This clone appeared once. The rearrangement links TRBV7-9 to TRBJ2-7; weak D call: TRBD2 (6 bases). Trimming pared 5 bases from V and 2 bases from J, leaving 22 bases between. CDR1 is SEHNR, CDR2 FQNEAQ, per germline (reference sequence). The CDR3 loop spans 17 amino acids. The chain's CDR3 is CASSPTNLLGGTYEQYF. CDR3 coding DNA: TGTGCCAGCAGCCCGACCAACCTTTTGGGGGGAACCTACGAGCAGTACTTC.

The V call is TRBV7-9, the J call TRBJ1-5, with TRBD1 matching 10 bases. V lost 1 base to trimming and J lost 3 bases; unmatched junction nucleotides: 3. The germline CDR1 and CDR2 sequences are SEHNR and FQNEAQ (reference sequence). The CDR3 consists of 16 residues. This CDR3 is CASSLVGQGNNQPQHF. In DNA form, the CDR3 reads TGTGCCAGCAGCTTAGTGGGACAGGGGAACAATCAGCCCCAGCATTTT. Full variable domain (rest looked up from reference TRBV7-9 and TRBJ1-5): DTGVSQNPRHKITKRGQNVTFRCDPISEHNRLYWYRQTLGQGPEFLTYFQNEAQLEKSRLLSDRFSAERPKGSFSTLEIQRTEQGDSAMYLCASSLVGQGNNQPQHFGDGTRLSIL.

CDR3 amino acids: CASSDEGVGANVLTF. CDR3 DNA sequence: TGTGCCAGTAGTGATGAGGGGGTTGGGGCCAACGTCCTGACTTTC. This chain uses TRBV19 with TRBJ2-6; a possible D gene is TRBD1 (6 bases). Germline V CDR1 and CDR2: LNHDA, SQIVND (reference sequence). The CDR3 contains 15 residues. The V gene lost 5 bases and the J gene lost 3 bases, with 11 bases spanning the gap.

The CDR3 coding sequence is TGTGCCAGCAGCTCGGACACCTATGGAAACACCATATATTTT. Translated, it gives CASSSDTYGNTIYF. This rearrangement joins TRBV11-2 to TRBJ1-3; a possible D gene is TRBD1 (5 bases). Germline V CDR1 and CDR2: SGHAT, FQNNGV. The V end lost 4 bases, the J end lost 3 bases, and 10 bases lay between the germline ends. This CDR3 contains 14 residues.

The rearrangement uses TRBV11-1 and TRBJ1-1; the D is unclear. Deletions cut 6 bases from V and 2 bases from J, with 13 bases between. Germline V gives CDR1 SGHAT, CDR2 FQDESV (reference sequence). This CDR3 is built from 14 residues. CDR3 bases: TGTGCCAGCAGACGAGGACGGGAAAACACTGAAGCTTTCTTT. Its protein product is CASRRGRENTEAFF.

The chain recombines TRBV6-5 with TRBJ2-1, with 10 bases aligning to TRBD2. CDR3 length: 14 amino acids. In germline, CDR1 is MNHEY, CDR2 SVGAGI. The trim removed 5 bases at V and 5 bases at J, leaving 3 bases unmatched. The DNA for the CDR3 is TGTGCCAGCAGTCGGACTAGCGGTAACAATGAGCAGTTCTTC. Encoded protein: CASSRTSGNNEQFF.

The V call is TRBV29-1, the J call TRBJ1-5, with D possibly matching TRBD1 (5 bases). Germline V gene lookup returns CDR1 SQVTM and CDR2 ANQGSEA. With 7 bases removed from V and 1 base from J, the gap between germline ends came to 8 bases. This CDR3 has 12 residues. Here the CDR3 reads CSARGSNQPQHF. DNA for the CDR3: TGCAGCGCCCGGGGGAGCAATCAGCCCCAGCATTTT.

CDR3 residues: CASSYSAGGETGELFF. The CDR3 DNA reads TGTGCCAGCAGTTACTCCGCGGGAGGGGAGACCGGGGAGCTGTTTTTT. This chain connects TRBV6-6 to TRBJ2-2; 9 nucleotides align to TRBD2. This CDR3 has 16 residues. Germline V gene lookup returns CDR1 MNHNY and CDR2 SVGAGI (reference sequence). J gave up 5 bases and V 0 bases, and 4 bases lay outside the gene matches.

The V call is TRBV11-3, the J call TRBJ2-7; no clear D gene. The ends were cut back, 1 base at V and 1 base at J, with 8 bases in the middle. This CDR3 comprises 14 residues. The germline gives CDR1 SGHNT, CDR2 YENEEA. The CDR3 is CASSLVARSYEQYF. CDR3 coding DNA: TGTGCCAGCAGCTTAGTGGCTAGGTCCTACGAGCAGTACTTC.

The CDR3 nucleotides are TGTGCCAGCAGCTTAGGGGGACTAGGCGTTAGGGAGCTGTTTTTT. Protein product: CASSLGGLGVRELFF. V and J are TRBV11-2 and TRBJ2-2; 8 nucleotides line up with TRBD2. Germline V gene sequence: CDR1 SGHAT, CDR2 FQNNGV. V shed 1 base, J shed 9 bases, and the junction held 7 bases outside the gene matches. The length of the CDR3 is 15 residues. Variable domain in full (rest from reference TRBV11-2 and TRBJ2-2): EAGVAQSPRYKIIEKRQSVAFWCNPISGHATLYWYQQILGQGPKLLIQFQNNGVVDDSQLPKDRFSAERLKGVDSTLKIQPAKLEDSAVYLCASSLGGLGVRELFFGEGSRLTVL.

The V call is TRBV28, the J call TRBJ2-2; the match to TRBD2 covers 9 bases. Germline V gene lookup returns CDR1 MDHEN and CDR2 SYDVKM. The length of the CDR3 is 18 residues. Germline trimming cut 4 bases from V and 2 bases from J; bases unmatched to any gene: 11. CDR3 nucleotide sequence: TGTGCCAGCAGTTCACCCTGGGGCGGGAGGGCTAACACCGGGGAGCTGTTTTTT. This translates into CASSSPWGGRANTGELFF.

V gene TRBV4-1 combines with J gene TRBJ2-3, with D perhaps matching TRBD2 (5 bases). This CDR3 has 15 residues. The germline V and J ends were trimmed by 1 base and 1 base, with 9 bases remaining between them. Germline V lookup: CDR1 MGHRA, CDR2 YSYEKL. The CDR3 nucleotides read TGCGCCAGCAGCCAAGTAAAAGCGGGCACAGATACGCAGTATTTT. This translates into CASSQVKAGTDTQYF.